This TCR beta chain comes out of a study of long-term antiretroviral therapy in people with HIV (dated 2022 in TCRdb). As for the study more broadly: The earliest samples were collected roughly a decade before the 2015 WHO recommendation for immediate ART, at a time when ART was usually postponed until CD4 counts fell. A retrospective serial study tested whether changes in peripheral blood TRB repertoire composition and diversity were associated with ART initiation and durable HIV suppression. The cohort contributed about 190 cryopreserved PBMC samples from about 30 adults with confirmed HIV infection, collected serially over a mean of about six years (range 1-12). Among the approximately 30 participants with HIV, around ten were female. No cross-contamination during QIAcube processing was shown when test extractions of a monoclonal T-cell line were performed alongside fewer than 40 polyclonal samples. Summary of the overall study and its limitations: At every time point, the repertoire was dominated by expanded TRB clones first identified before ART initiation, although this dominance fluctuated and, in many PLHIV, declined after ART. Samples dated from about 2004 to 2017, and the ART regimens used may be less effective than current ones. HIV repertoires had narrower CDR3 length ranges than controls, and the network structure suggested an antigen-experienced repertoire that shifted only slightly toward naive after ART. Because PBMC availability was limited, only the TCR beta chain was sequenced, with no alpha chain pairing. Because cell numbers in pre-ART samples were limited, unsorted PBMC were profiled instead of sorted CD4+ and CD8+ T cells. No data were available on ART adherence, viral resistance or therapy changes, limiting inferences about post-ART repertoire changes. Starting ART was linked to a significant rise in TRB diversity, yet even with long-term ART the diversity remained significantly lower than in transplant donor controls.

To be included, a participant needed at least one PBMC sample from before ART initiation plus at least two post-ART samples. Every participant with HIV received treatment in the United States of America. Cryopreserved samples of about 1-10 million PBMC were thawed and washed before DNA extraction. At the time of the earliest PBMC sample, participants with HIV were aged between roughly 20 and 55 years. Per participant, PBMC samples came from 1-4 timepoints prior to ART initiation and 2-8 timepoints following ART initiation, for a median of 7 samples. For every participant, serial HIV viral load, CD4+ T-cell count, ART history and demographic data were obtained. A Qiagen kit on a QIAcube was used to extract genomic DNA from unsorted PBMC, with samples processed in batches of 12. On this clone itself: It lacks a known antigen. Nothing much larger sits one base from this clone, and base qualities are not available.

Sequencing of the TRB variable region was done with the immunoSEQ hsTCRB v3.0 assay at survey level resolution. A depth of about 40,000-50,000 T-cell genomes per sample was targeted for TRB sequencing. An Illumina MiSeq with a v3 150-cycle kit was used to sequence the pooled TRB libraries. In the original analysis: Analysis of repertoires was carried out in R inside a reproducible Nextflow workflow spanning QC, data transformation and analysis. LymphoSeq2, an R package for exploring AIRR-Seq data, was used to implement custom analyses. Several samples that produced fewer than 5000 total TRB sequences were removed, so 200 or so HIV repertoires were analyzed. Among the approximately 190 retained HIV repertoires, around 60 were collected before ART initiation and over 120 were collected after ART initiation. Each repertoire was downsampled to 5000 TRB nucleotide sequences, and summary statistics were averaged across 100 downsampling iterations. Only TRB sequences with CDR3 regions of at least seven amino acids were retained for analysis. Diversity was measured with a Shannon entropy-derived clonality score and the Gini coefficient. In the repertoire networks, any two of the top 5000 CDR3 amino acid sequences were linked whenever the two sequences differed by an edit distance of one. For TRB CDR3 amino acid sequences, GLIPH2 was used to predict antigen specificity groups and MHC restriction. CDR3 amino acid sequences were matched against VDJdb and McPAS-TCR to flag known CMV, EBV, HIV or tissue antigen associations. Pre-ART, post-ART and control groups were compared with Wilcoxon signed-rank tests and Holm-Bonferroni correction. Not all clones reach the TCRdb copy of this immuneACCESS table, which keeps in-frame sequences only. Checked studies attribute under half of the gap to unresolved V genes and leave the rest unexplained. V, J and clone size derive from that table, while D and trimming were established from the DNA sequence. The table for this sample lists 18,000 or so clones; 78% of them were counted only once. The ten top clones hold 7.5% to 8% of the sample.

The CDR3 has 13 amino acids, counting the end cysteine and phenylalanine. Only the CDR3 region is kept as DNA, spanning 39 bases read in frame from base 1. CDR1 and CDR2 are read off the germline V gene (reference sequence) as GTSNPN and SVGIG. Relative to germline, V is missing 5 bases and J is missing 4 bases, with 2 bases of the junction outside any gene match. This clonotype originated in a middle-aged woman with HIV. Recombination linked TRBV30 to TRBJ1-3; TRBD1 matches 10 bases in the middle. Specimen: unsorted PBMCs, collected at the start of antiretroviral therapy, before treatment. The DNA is TGTGCCTGGGGGACAGGGGTCGGAAACACCATATATTTT. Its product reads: CAWGTGVGNTIYF.